This entry concerns a single T cell receptor (beta chain). Its antigen is not known. The germline gene is not matched at one end of the junction; a read error may be the cause. Germline V gene sequence: CDR1 SSHAT, CDR2 FNYEAQ (reference sequence). This CDR3 has 15 residues. This specimen comes from a study of a mutant IDH1 vaccine in newly diagnosed glioma. Looking at the study overall: Either 4-6 weeks after radiotherapy alone or alongside temozolomide, vaccination was begun.

Some clones are missing from TCRdb's copy, which holds only in-frame ones; the method was immunoSEQ multiplex PCR. The repertoire holds 35,000 to 45,000 clones, with roughly 84% as singletons. The time point was: week 35, safety follow-up. What each vaccine dose contained was 300 ug of mutant IDH1 20-mer peptide, accompanied by topical imiquimod. The sample consisted of PBMCs, taken from a glioma patient whose treatment included an IDH1 peptide vaccine. This TCR derives from a woman between 45 and 65 years old with glioma. This chain uses TRBV7-7 with TRBJ1-4; 8 bases are shared with TRBD1. CDR3 amino acids: CASSPRQGPDEKLFF. DNA for the CDR3: TGTGCTAGCAGCCCTAGACAGGGGCCGGATGAAAAACTGTTTTTT. Filled out from reference TRBV7-7 and TRBJ1-4, the complete variable domain reads GAGVSQSPRYKVTKRGQDVTLRCDPISSHATLYWYQQALGQGPEFLTYFNYEAQPDKSGLPSDRFSAERPEGSISTLTIQRTEQRDSAMYRCASSPRQGPDEKLFFGSGTQLSVL.